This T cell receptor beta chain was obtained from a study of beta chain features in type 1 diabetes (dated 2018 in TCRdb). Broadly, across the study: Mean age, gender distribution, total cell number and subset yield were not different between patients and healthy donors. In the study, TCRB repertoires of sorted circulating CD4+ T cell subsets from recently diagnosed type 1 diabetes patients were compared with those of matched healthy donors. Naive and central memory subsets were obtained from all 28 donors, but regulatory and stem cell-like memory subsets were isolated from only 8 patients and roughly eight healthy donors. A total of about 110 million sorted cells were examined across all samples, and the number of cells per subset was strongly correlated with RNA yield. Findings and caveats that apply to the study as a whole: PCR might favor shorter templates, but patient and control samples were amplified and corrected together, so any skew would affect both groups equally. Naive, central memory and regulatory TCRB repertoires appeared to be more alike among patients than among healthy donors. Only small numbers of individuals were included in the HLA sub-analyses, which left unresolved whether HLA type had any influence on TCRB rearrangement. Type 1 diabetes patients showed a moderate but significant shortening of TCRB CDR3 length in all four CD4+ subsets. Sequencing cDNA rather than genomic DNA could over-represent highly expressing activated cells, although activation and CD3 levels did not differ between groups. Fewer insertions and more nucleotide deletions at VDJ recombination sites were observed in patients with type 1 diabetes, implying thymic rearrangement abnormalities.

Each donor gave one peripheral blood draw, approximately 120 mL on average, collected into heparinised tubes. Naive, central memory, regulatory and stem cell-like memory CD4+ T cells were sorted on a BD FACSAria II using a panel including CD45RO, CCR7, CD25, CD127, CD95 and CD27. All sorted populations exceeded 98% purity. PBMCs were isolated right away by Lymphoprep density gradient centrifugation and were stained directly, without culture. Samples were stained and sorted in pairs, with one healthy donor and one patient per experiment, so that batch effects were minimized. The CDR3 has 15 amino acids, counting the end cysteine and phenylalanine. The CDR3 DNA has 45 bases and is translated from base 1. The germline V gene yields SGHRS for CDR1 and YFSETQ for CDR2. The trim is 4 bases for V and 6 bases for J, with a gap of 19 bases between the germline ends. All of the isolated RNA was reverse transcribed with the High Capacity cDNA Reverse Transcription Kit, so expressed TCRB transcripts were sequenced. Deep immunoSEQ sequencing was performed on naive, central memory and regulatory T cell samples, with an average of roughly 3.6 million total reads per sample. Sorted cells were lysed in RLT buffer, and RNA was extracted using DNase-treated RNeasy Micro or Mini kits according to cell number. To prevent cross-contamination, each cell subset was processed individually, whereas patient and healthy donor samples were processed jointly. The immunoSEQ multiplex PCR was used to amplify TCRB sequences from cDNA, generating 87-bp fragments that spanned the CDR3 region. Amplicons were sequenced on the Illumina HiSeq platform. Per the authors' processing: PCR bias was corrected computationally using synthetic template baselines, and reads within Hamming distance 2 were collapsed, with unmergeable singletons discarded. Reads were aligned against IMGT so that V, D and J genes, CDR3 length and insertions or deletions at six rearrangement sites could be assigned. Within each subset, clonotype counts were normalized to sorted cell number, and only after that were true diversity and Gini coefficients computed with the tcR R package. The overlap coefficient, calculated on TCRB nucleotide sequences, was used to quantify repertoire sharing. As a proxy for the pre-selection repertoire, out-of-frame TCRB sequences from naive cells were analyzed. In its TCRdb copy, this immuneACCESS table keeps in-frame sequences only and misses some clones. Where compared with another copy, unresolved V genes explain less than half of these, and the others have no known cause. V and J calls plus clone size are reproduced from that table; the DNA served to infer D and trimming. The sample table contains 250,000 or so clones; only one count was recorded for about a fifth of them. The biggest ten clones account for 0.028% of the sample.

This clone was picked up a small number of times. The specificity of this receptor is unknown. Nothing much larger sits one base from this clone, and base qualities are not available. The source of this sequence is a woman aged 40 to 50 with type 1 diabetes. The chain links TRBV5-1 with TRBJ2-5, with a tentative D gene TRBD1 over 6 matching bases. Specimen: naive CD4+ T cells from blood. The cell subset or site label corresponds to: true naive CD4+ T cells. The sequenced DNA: TGCGCCAGCAGCGGATCTCTAGAAAGGGGGAAGACCCAGTACTTC. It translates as CASSGSLERGKTQYF.